This T cell receptor beta chain derives from a study of blood T cell repertoires in COVID-19 (dated by TCRdb to between 2020 and 2021). General notes on the study: Samples covering the acute and convalescent phases of COVID-19 were provided by collaborators in the United States, Italy and Spain. The material from the prospective study consisted of cDNA or gDNA derived from T cells, B-cell-depleted T cells, or PBMCs. The dataset comprised deeply sampled blood TCRbeta repertoires from subjects exposed to, actively infected with, or recovered from COVID-19. The repertoires were released in a freely available public database meant as a resource for research on the immune response to SARS-CoV-2. Samples came from the ongoing ImmuneRACE study (first 160 participants) plus 1,254 subjects from 6 global collaborators. The sample metadata nearly always contained a de-identified subject ID, COVID-19 status, age in years and sex. Where available, HLA class I and class II types were taken from metadata supplied by the sample provider and were not determined by assay-based typing. General study outcomes and caveats: How much clinical and demographic metadata was included differed by source and by participant, and the metadata was provided uncurated.

Each collaborating institution followed its own protocols to collect whole blood in K2EDTA tubes. For TCRbeta analysis, collaborators shipped samples as frozen whole blood, isolated PBMCs, or DNA extracted from either of those sample types. This clone was seen only a few times. The specificity of this receptor is unknown. No base-level quality is on record; no much larger clone is a single base apart. The immunoSEQ Assay, a bias-controlled multiplex PCR, was used to amplify TCRbeta CDR3 regions from genomic DNA. The authors' pipeline ran thus. Nucleated cell counts per sample were estimated from amplification of reference gene primers within the assay. To quantify the absolute abundance of each unique TCRbeta CDR3 rearrangement, sequence reads were collapsed and filtered. For each sample, productive Simpson clonality was calculated by taking the square root of Simpson's diversity index across productive rearrangements. TCRdb holds this immuneACCESS table with in-frame rearrangements only. Some clones are missing; in checked studies, unresolved V genes explain under half, and the rest has no known cause. The V and J calls and clone size come from that table; D and trimming were worked out from the DNA. Counted in this sample were 90,000 to 130,000 clones; 70% to 90% of them appeared once. The ten largest clones represent 1.1% to 1.5% of the sample.

CDR1 SQVTM and CDR2 ANQGSEA were looked up in the germline V gene. At the junction V is shortened by 3 bases and J by 4 bases, with 14 bases in between. Taken from cysteine to phenylalanine, the CDR3 has 14 residues. Just the 42-base CDR3 DNA is kept, in frame starting at base 1. The receptor chain draws on TRBV29-1 and TRBJ2-3; the D gene remains uncertain. Sample: peripheral blood. The sequence was collected from a man in his forties or fifties with acute or convalescent COVID-19. The nucleotides read TGCAGCGTTGACGTTGGGCTTCGTGCAGATACGCAGTATTTT. Its coded protein is CSVDVGLRADTQYF.